Each of the 20 T cell receptor beta chains below was sequenced from the same sample in a study of blood T cell repertoires in COVID-19. Generated by immunoSEQ multiplex PCR, the TCRdb table keeps only in-frame clones and is missing some. In the table there are 250,000 to 300,000 clones, roughly 86% of which are singletons. Sequencing input: peripheral blood. These receptors were taken from a man aged 18 to 35 with active or convalescent COVID-19.

This chain joins TRBV7-9 and TRBJ1-6; D gene uncertain. Germline V gene data show CDR1 as SEHNR and CDR2 as FQNEAQ (reference sequence). V shed 7 bases and J shed 4 bases, with 14 bases lying between them. The CDR3 spans 15 residues. The DNA of the CDR3 is TGTGCCAGCACCCCAGGCGAAGAGTATAATTCACCCCTCCACTTT. This encodes CASTPGEEYNSPLHF.

This clone has only one observation. This rearrangement joins TRBV9 to TRBJ1-2; 9 positions match TRBD1. The germline CDR1 and CDR2 sequences are SGDLS and YYNGEE. The CDR3 spans 15 residues. J was trimmed by 4 bases and V by 4 bases; bases with no gene match: 8. The CDR3 sequence is CASSTQGASFYGYTF. The CDR3 region has the DNA TGTGCCAGCAGCACACAGGGGGCTTCCTTCTATGGCTACACCTTC.

The chain couples TRBV10-3 to TRBJ1-2, with 7 bases lining up with TRBD1. V was clipped by 6 bases and J by 4 bases; unmatched bases: 5. The CDR3 is 13 residues long. Germline loops: CDR1 ENHRY, CDR2 SYGVKD. The DNA of the CDR3 is TGTGCCATCAGCGCTGACAGGGCCTATGGCTACACCTTC. Its translation: CAISADRAYGYTF.

The chain couples TRBV5-4 to TRBJ2-7; D is unresolved. The CDR3 has 13 residues. V was trimmed by 0 bases and J by 6 bases, leaving 10 bases between them. Germline loops: CDR1 SGHNT, CDR2 YYREEE (reference sequence). The CDR3, as DNA: TGTGCCAGCAGCTTGGCCCCGCCGGGCGAGCAGTACTTC. Its translation is CASSLAPPGEQYF.

The rearrangement joins TRBV10-1 to TRBJ2-3, with D unclear. Per the germline V gene, CDR1 is WNHNN and CDR2 is SYGVQD (reference sequence). This CDR3 region has 13 residues. Trimming cost V 7 bases and J 8 bases, with 16 bases left between them. The CDR3 sequence: CASTPSGGSTQYF. For the CDR3, the DNA is TGCGCCAGCACCCCCTCGGGTGGATCTACGCAGTATTTT.

This clone came up once. This rearrangement joins TRBV15 to TRBJ2-5; weak D call: TRBD2 (6 bases). Looked up from germline, CDR1 is LNHNV and CDR2 is YYDKDF (reference sequence). Deletions cut 9 bases from V and 2 bases from J, with 13 bases between. The CDR3 consists of 13 residues. CDR3 nucleotides: TGTGCCACGGGATTAGCGGAACAAGAGACCCAGTACTTC. This gives the protein CATGLAEQETQYF.

The J gene is TRBJ1-1, the V gene TRBV15; D gene uncertain. V was cut by 7 bases and J by 0 bases, with 12 bases left in between. Germline V lookup: CDR1 LNHNV, CDR2 YYDKDF (reference sequence). The CDR3 is 14 residues long. CDR3 sequence reads: CATKNSLVNTEAFF. The DNA of the CDR3 is TGTGCCACCAAAAACAGCCTCGTGAACACTGAAGCTTTCTTT.

This chain joins TRBV6-7 and TRBJ1-3; 11 bases agree with TRBD1. Being an ORF, TRBV6-7 has a function that is uncertain. The ends lost 0 bases at V and 3 bases at J; junction bases unmatched: 4. This CDR3 has 17 residues. CDR3 sequence: CASSYSRTGGFGNTIYF. DNA of the CDR3: TGTGCCAGCAGTTACTCCAGGACAGGGGGCTTTGGAAACACCATATATTTT.

V is TRBV4-1 and J is TRBJ1-5; 8 bases fit TRBD1. Germline values: CDR1 MGHRA, CDR2 YSYEKL. The CDR3 is 16 amino acids. The junction had 11 bases not matched to a gene; V was cut back by 3 bases and J by 7 bases. For the CDR3, the DNA is TGCGCCAGCAGCCAGGGATTCAGGGGGCCTCAGCAGCCCCAGCATTTT. Translated: CASSQGFRGPQQPQHF.

V gene TRBV28 combines with J gene TRBJ2-7, with D perhaps TRBD1 (5 bases). In germline, CDR1 is MDHEN, CDR2 SYDVKM. The CDR3 length is 15 residues. The V end was cut by 7 bases, the J end by 2 bases, with 18 bases between. The DNA of the CDR3 is TGTGCCAGCACCCTCTTTGGGGCCTCAGCCTACGAGCAGTACTTC. This codes for CASTLFGASAYEQYF.

The gene calls are TRBV6-5 and TRBJ2-7, with TRBD2 matching 8 bases. Germline lookup yields CDR1 MNHEY and CDR2 SVGAGI. The length of the CDR3 is 13 residues. J gave up 3 bases and V 8 bases, and 6 bases lay outside the gene matches. CDR3 residues: CASLLAVHYEQYF. The CDR3 DNA reads TGTGCCAGCTTACTAGCGGTTCACTACGAGCAGTACTTC.

The chain carries TRBV29-1 and TRBJ1-2, with 8 bases identical to TRBD1. The CDR3 is 12 amino acids. The V gene's germline CDR1 is SQVTM and CDR2 ANQGSEA. With 8 bases clipped from V and 8 bases from J, the junction kept 10 bases outside the gene matches. CDR3 sequence (DNA): TGCAGCATTTACCTTTCAGGGGGCGGCTACACCTTC. Its translation is CSIYLSGGGYTF.

The chain uses TRBV3-1 (or the pseudogene TRBV3-2) and TRBJ2-3; weak D call: TRBD2 (5 bases). Germline assignment: CDR1 LGHDT and CDR2 YNNKEL (reference sequence). The CDR3 loop spans 12 amino acids. The V and J ends lost 4 bases and 14 bases respectively, with 16 bases between them. CDR3 sequence reads: CASSLLMDSVYF. The CDR3, as DNA: TGTGCCAGCAGCCTGCTGATGGATAGCGTGTATTTT.

J is TRBJ1-4 and V is TRBV30; D unclear. V dropped 4 bases and J dropped 6 bases, with 18 bases sitting between them. This CDR3 region has 15 residues. Per the germline V gene, CDR1 is GTSNPN and CDR2 is SVGIG (reference sequence). The chain's CDR3 is CAWKTIRLGDEKLFF. The CDR3 coding sequence is TGTGCCTGGAAAACGATTAGGCTGGGCGATGAAAAACTGTTTTTT.

The chain couples TRBV11-2 to TRBJ1-1, with D unresolved. The CDR3 is 13 amino acids. The germline V and J ends were trimmed by 1 base and 3 bases, with 6 bases remaining between them. Looked up from germline, CDR1 is SGHAT and CDR2 is FQNNGV. The CDR3 coding sequence is TGTGCCAGCAGCTTAGGGCAGTACACTGAAGCTTTCTTT. Amino acids: CASSLGQYTEAFF.

The rearrangement links TRBV11-1 to TRBJ1-4, with TRBD1 as a possible D gene (6 bases). CDR3 length: 15 residues. CDR1 is SGHAT, CDR2 FQDESV, per germline (reference sequence). The germline V and J ends were trimmed by 6 bases and 5 bases, with 16 bases remaining between them. CDR3 sequence: CASSFSDSNNEKLFF. The CDR3 coding sequence is TGTGCCAGCAGTTTCTCGGACAGCAACAATGAAAAACTGTTTTTT. The whole variable domain, remainder taken from reference TRBV11-1 and TRBJ1-4, is EAEVAQSPRYKITEKSQAVAFWCDPISGHATLYWYRQILGQGPELLVQFQDESVVDDSQLPKDRFSAERLKGVDSTLKIQPAELGDSAMYLCASSFSDSNNEKLFFGSGTQLSVL.

The chain is built from TRBV7-3 and TRBJ1-2; no clear D gene. Germline assignment: CDR1 SGHTA and CDR2 FQGTGA. V was pared by 5 bases and J by 6 bases, with 16 bases between. This CDR3 spans 14 amino acids. CDR3 nucleotide sequence: TGTGCCAGCAGCCTAAGGCCCGGAAGCGATGGCTACACCTTC. Its translation is CASSLRPGSDGYTF.

In DNA form, the CDR3 reads TGTGCCAGCAGCTTAGAGCGGGGCGGGATGTACGAGCAGTACTTC. Protein: CASSLERGGMYEQYF. This chain uses TRBV7-2 with TRBJ2-7; 7 bases are a match to TRBD2. The CDR3 is made up of 15 amino acids. The germline CDR1 and CDR2 sequences are SGHTA and FQGNSA. V trimming: 1 base; J trimming: 4 bases; junction bases outside the gene matches: 7.

The chain uses TRBV14 and TRBJ1-2; 8 bases map to TRBD1. Germline V gives CDR1 SGHDN, CDR2 FVKESK. V lost 4 bases, J lost 4 bases, and 2 bases stayed unmatched. The CDR3 covers 13 residues. The CDR3 DNA follows: TGTGCCAGCAGCCGTGACAGGGGCTATGGCTACACCTTC. Translating gives CASSRDRGYGYTF.

J is TRBJ1-2 and V is TRBV2; tentatively, D is TRBD1 (6 bases). CDR1 is SNHLY and CDR2 is FYNNEI in the germline V gene. Trimming stripped 2 bases from V and 4 bases from J, with 11 bases between. This CDR3 contains 14 residues. CDR3 bases: TGTGCCAGCAGTGAAAGTAACAGGGTCTATGGCTACACCTTC. It translates to CASSESNRVYGYTF.